These T cell receptor beta chains were read from a single sample in a study of shared clonotypes between healthy human individuals. TCRdb keeps only in-frame clones here, not all; method: immunoSEQ multiplex PCR. In the table there are about 980,000 clones, approximately 80% of which are singletons. The sample was memory CD4+ T cells sorted from blood. These receptors came from a young man in good health. Each CDR3 is given with its conserved first and last residue. D genes are given only for firm matches. Clone size is stated in some rows and not others, as once, few, many or a class when expanded.

J gene | clone size | V gene | D gene | CDR3 protein | CDR3 DNA
TRBJ1-2 | . | TRBV19 | TRBD1 | CASSTRTGRVDGYTF | TGTGCCAGTAGTACGCGGACAGGGAGGGTCGATGGCTACACCTTC
TRBJ2-7 | once | TRBV5-1 | . | CASSLGQAGYEQYF | TGCGCCAGCAGCCTTGGCCAAGCCGGCTACGAGCAGTACTTC
TRBJ2-1 | . | TRBV27 | . | CASSLAGTWGRFF | TGTGCCAGCAGTTTGGCCGGGACCTGGGGGAGATTCTTC
TRBJ1-1 | once | TRBV28 | . | CASSGGHSEGTEAFF | TGTGCCAGCAGTGGGGGACACTCGGAGGGAACTGAAGCTTTCTTT
TRBJ2-7 | . | TRBV29-1 | . | CSVEGLAYEQYF | TGCAGCGTGGAAGGGCTAGCATACGAGCAGTACTTC
TRBJ2-7 | . | TRBV5-4 | . | CASSRQSSRNYEQYF | TGTGCCAGCAGCCGTCAGTCGTCTCGGAACTACGAGCAGTACTTC
TRBJ2-5 | . | TRBV15 | . | CATSRSTTETQYF | TGTGCCACCAGCAGATCTACCACAGAGACCCAGTACTTC
TRBJ2-2 | . | TRBV10-1 | . | CASSHGIPGELFF | TGCGCCAGCAGCCATGGGATCCCCGGGGAGCTGTTTTTT
TRBJ2-2 | few | TRBV4-3 | TRBD2 | CASSRERLAGPNTGELFF | TGCGCCAGCAGCCGAGAAAGGTTAGCGGGACCTAACACCGGGGAGCTGTTTTTT
TRBJ2-5 | . | TRBV15 | . | CATSRDRAQETQYF | TGTGCCACCAGCAGAGACAGGGCTCAAGAGACCCAGTACTTC
TRBJ2-1 | many | TRBV7-9 | . | CASSLDGKSEQFF | TGTGCCAGCAGCTTAGACGGGAAGAGTGAGCAGTTCTTC
TRBJ2-7 | . | TRBV19 | . | CASSIDRRSSYEQYF | TGTGCCAGTAGTATAGATCGACGGTCCTCCTACGAGCAGTACTTC
TRBJ2-7 | . | TRBV5-1 | TRBD1 | CASSLDLTGGGSYEQYF | TGCGCCAGCAGCTTGGACCTCACAGGGGGCGGCTCCTACGAGCAGTACTTC
TRBJ1-6 | . | TRBV7-9 | . | CASSFRTTSYNSPLHF | TGTGCCAGCAGCTTTAGGACAACTTCCTATAATTCACCCCTCCACTTT
TRBJ1-4 | . | TRBV6-5 | TRBD1 | CASSLDRDSEKLFF | TGTGCCAGCAGTCTGGACAGGGATAGTGAAAAACTGTTTTTT
TRBJ1-1 | . | TRBV2 | . | CASSVGGLNTEAFF | TGTGCCAGCAGTGTTGGGGGGTTGAACACTGAAGCTTTCTTT
TRBJ2-4 | . | TRBV7-9 | TRBD2 | CASSFSSGLNIQYF | TGTGCCAGCAGCTTTTCTAGCGGGTTAAACATTCAGTACTTC
TRBJ1-2 | . | TRBV15 | TRBD1 | CATSREKPGQGSDGYTF | TGTGCCACCAGCAGAGAAAAACCGGGACAGGGATCGGATGGCTACACCTTC
TRBJ2-7 | . | TRBV6-1 | . | CASSTYYEQYF | TGTGCCAGCAGTACATACTACGAGCAGTACTTC
TRBJ2-5 | . | TRBV4-2 | TRBD2 | CASSLNLGGQETQYF | TGTGCCAGCAGCCTTAACCTCGGGGGGCAAGAGACCCAGTACTTC
TRBJ2-3 | . | TRBV5-1 | . | CASSLEAASTDTQYF | TGCGCCAGCAGCTTGGAGGCAGCTAGCACAGATACGCAGTATTTT
TRBJ2-5 | . | TRBV18 | . | CASSPPNGARYQETQYF | TGTGCCAGCTCACCCCCAAACGGGGCCCGCTACCAAGAGACCCAGTACTTC
TRBJ2-7 | . | TRBV5-6 | . | CASSWQTYEQYF | TGTGCCAGCAGCTGGCAGACCTACGAGCAGTACTTC
TRBJ2-5 | . | TRBV29-1 | . | CSGGTIQETQYF | TGCAGCGGGGGGACGATACAAGAGACCCAGTACTTC
TRBJ2-1 | . | TRBV29-1 | . | CSVEGLANEQFF | TGCAGCGTTGAGGGACTGGCTAATGAGCAGTTCTTC
TRBJ1-6 | . | TRBV7-7 | . | CASSPDRNSPLHF | TGTGCTAGCAGCCCGGACCGTAATTCACCCCTCCACTTT
TRBJ1-4 | many | TRBV5-6 | . | CASSLEGRGELFF | TGTGCCAGCAGCTTGGAGGGGCGAGGGGAACTGTTTTTT
TRBJ1-4 | . | TRBV5-1 | . | CASSAKRGRSEKLFF | TGCGCCAGCAGCGCCAAAAGGGGAAGAAGTGAAAAACTGTTTTTT
TRBJ2-7 | . | TRBV7-2 | TRBD2 | CASSSSSGSSYEQYF | TGTGCCAGCAGCTCATCTAGCGGGAGTTCCTACGAGCAGTACTTC
TRBJ2-4 | . | TRBV5-1 | . | CASSLDISGIQYF | TGCGCCAGCAGCTTGGACATCTCGGGCATTCAGTACTTC
TRBJ1-1 | . | TRBV2 | TRBD1 | CASEIQGAGNTEAFF | TGTGCCAGCGAAATTCAGGGGGCGGGAAACACTGAAGCTTTCTTT
TRBJ2-7 | . | TRBV7-9 | . | CASSLALPPYEQYF | TGTGCCAGCAGCTTAGCACTGCCCCCCTACGAGCAGTACTTC
TRBJ1-2 | . | TRBV5-6 | . | CASSLDAIGGNYGYTF | TGTGCCAGCAGCTTGGACGCTATAGGCGGTAACTATGGCTACACCTTC
TRBJ1-5 | . | TRBV2 | TRBD1 | CASSERSGGNQPQHF | TGTGCCAGCAGTGAACGGTCAGGGGGAAATCAGCCCCAGCATTTT
TRBJ1-2 | . | TRBV10-1 | . | CASGRQELTREVPAYGYTF | TGCGCCAGCGGTAGACAGGAGCTAACCCGAGAGGTGCCCGCTTATGGCTACACCTTC
TRBJ2-5 | . | TRBV5-4 | TRBD1 | CASSTERTGAETQYF | TGTGCCAGCAGCACCGAAAGGACAGGAGCAGAGACCCAGTACTTC
TRBJ2-6 | . | TRBV6-1 | TRBD2 | CASTGGTGANVLTF | TGTGCCAGCACGGGAGGGACTGGGGCCAACGTCCTGACTTTC
TRBJ1-1 | few | TRBV2 | TRBD1 | CASRSGQGNTEAFF | TGTGCCAGCAGGTCGGGACAGGGGAACACTGAAGCTTTCTTT
TRBJ2-1 | . | TRBV7-9 | . | CASSLGGGTNNEQFF | TGTGCCAGCAGCTTAGGAGGCGGGACGAACAATGAGCAGTTCTTC
TRBJ2-2 | few | TRBV5-4 | TRBD1 | CASSLARDRVTGELFF | TGTGCCAGCAGCTTGGCGAGGGACAGGGTTACCGGGGAGCTGTTTTTT
TRBJ1-5 | few | TRBV30 | . | CAWSEGYQPQHF | TGTGCCTGGAGTGAGGGTTATCAGCCCCAGCATTTT
TRBJ2-2 | . | TRBV29-1 | . | CSVEMGPANTGELFF | TGCAGCGTTGAAATGGGCCCCGCGAACACCGGGGAGCTGTTTTTT